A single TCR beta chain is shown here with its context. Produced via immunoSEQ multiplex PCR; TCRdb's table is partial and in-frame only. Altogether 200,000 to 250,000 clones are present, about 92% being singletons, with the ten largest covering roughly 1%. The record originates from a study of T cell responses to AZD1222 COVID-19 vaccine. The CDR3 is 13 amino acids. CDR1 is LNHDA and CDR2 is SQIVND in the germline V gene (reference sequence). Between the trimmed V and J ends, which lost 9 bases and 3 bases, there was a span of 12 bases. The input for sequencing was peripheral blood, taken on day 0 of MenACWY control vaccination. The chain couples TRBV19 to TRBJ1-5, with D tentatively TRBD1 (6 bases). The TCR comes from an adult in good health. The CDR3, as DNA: TGTGCCAGCCGGGGGCAGATCAATCAGCCCCAGCATTTT. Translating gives CASRGQINQPQHF. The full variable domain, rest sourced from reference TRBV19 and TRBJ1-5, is DGGITQSPKYLFRKEGQNVTLSCEQNLNHDAMYWYRQDPGQGLRLIYYSQIVNDFQKGDIAEGYSVSREKKESFPLTVTSAQKNPTAFYLCASRGQINQPQHFGDGTRLSIL.